Following are 18 T cell receptor beta chains from one sample sequenced in a study of T-cell memory formation after mild COVID-19. TCRdb analysed the 5' RACE reads with MiXCR anew, one entry per CDR3 protein. The sample carries 470,000 or so distinct CDR3 sequences, 20% to 25% recorded once. The material sequenced was PBMCs or a T cell subset sorted from them (not recorded which). These receptors came from an adult woman who had mild COVID-19 (a few samples of this study predate the infection). Cell type and time point are not known.

The chain joins TRBV5-1 to TRBJ2-2; D is undetermined. Germline V CDR1 and CDR2: SGHRS, YFSETQ. This CDR3 region has 11 residues. The V and J ends lost 6 bases and 5 bases respectively, with 5 bases between them. CDR3 bases: TGCGCCAGCACCAATACCGGGGAGCTGTTTTTT. It yields the protein CASTNTGELFF.

This clonotype appeared a few times. The J gene is TRBJ2-1, the V gene TRBV6-1, with D maybe TRBD1 (6 bases). V was clipped by 0 bases and J by 7 bases, with 13 bases between them. This CDR3 comprises 15 residues. Germline lookup yields CDR1 MNHNS and CDR2 SASEGT. The CDR3 coding sequence is TGTGCCAGCAGTGAAGCGGAGACAGGTGTTAATGAGCAGTTCTTC. Translated, it gives CASSEAETGVNEQFF.

As DNA, the CDR3 is TGTGCCAGCAGCCACCCGACCGGGCCCTCAGGGCGGCCGGAGACCCAGTACTTC. It encodes CASSHPTGPSGRPETQYF. V usage is TRBV4-2 and J usage is TRBJ2-5; D is perhaps TRBD1 (5 bases). V was clipped by 3 bases and J by 5 bases, with 25 bases between them. The germline V gene encodes CDR1 LGHNA and CDR2 YNFKEQ. The CDR3 contains 18 residues.

Only a few counts were recorded for this clonotype. The J gene is TRBJ2-1, the V gene TRBV11-3, with D perhaps TRBD1 (5 bases). The length of the CDR3 is 13 residues. V was trimmed by 0 bases and J by 12 bases, leaving 12 bases between them. Germline V gives CDR1 SGHNT, CDR2 YENEEA. CDR3 DNA sequence: TGTGCCAGCAGCTTAGATTGGACGCAGGGGCAGTTCTTC. Protein: CASSLDWTQGQFF.

The chain employs TRBV29-1 and TRBJ1-2; the D is unclear. CDR3 length: 12 amino acids. Trimming left V 3 bases short and J 2 bases short, with 7 bases between. The germline V gene encodes CDR1 SQVTM and CDR2 ANQGSEA. The CDR3 nucleotides are TGCAGCGTTGAGCGGCGGAACTATGGCTACACCTTC. Protein product: CSVERRNYGYTF. The variable domain in full, completed from reference TRBV29-1 and TRBJ1-2, reads SAVISQKPSRDICQRGTSLTIQCQVDSQVTMMFWYRQQPGQSLTLIATANQGSEATYESGFVIDKFPISRPNLTFSTLTVSNMSPEDSSIYLCSVERRNYGYTFGSGTRLTVV.

This clonotype was observed a few times. J is TRBJ2-7 and V is TRBV24-1; D remains ambiguous. Germline-derived CDR1 and CDR2 are KGHDR and SFDVKD. The CDR3 has 11 residues. Trimming pared 5 bases from V and 4 bases from J, leaving 5 bases between. CDR3 region: CATSAGYEQYF. The CDR3 DNA follows: TGTGCCACCAGTGCTGGGTACGAGCAGTACTTC.

This clonotype was found a few times. CDR3 bases: TGCAGCGGCTATCACGGACAGTCAAATGAGCAGTTCTTC. Its protein product is CSGYHGQSNEQFF. This chain connects TRBV29-1 to TRBJ2-1; D perhaps matches TRBD1 (6 bases). CDR3 length equals 13 residues. V was shortened by 7 bases and J by 7 bases, with 17 bases between the two germline ends. Germline CDR1 reads SQVTM; CDR2 reads ANQGSEA.

This clonotype showed up just a few times. The J gene is TRBJ2-7, the V gene TRBV20-1; TRBD1 aligns across 10 bases. J was trimmed by 2 bases and V by 6 bases; bases with no gene match: 10. Germline CDR1 is DFQATT and CDR2 is SNEGSKA (reference sequence). The CDR3 covers 15 residues. CDR3 loop: CSARKPGTGAYEQYF. Here the CDR3 DNA reads TGCAGTGCCCGTAAACCCGGGACAGGGGCCTACGAGCAGTACTTC.

The V call is TRBV7-9, the J call TRBJ1-5; D gene uncertain. Germline V CDR1 and CDR2: SEHNR, FQNEAQ (reference sequence). The CDR3 extends over 14 amino acids. V lost 2 bases and J lost 14, with 19 bases in between. CDR3 DNA sequence: TGTGCCAGCAGCTTAAACATTCGGCCAGACCAGAAGCATTTT. Translated: CASSLNIRPDQKHF.

This clonotype occurred a few times. CDR3 sequence: CASSLAPLAGDVETQYF. CDR3 coding DNA: TGTGCCAGCAGTTTAGCGCCCCTAGCGGGAGATGTGGAGACCCAGTACTTC. V is TRBV12-3 or TRBV12-4 and J is TRBJ2-5, with TRBD2 matching over 10 bases. Germline trimming cut 0 bases from V and 5 bases from J; bases unmatched to any gene: 9. The CDR3 sequence is 17 residues long.

The chain links TRBV18 to TRBJ1-1; 9 bases line up with TRBD1. CDR3 length: 15 residues. Losses at the gene ends were 3 bases for V and 3 bases for J; bases not matched to a gene: 5. Germline V gene data show CDR1 as KGHSH and CDR2 as LQKENI. CDR3 protein: CASSPRTGVDTEAFF. The CDR3 coding sequence is TGTGCCAGCTCACCGCGGACAGGGGTAGACACTGAAGCTTTCTTT.

The rearrangement joins TRBV9 to TRBJ2-5; D may be TRBD1 (8 bases). Germline V gene data show CDR1 as SGDLS and CDR2 as YYNGEE. The CDR3 runs to 17 residues. V was cut by 2 bases and J by 0 bases, with 17 bases left in between. The CDR3 protein is CASSVDRGGLDQETQYF. CDR3 DNA sequence: TGTGCCAGCAGCGTCGACAGGGGAGGGTTGGACCAAGAGACCCAGTACTTC.

J is TRBJ1-2 and V is TRBV25-1; a possible D gene is TRBD1 (5 bases). This CDR3 region has 11 residues. Per germline, CDR1 MGHDK and CDR2 SYGVNS. V lost 6 bases and J 8 bases, leaving 10 bases between the germline ends. CDR3 region: CASRGPGGYTF. CDR3 DNA: TGTGCCAGCAGGGGGCCGGGGGGCTACACCTTC.

This clonotype was detected a few times. The chain combines TRBV24-1 with TRBJ2-1; a possible D gene is TRBD1 (6 bases). Germline V gene lookup returns CDR1 KGHDR and CDR2 SFDVKD. Trimming removed 4 bases at V and 8 bases at J, with 14 bases between. The CDR3 is 14 amino acids. CDR3 loop: CATSDYGQIDEQFF. The CDR3 DNA reads TGTGCCACCAGTGACTACGGACAGATCGATGAGCAGTTCTTC.

The J gene is TRBJ2-1, the V gene TRBV18; unclear D gene. The germline V gene encodes CDR1 KGHSH and CDR2 LQKENI. Trimming took 1 base from V and 0 from J, leaving 7 bases between them. CDR3 length: 15 amino acids. CDR3 residues: CASSPQSYSYNEQFF. CDR3 DNA: TGTGCCAGCTCACCACAATCCTACTCCTACAATGAGCAGTTCTTC. Complete variable domain (other parts from reference TRBV18 and TRBJ2-1): NAGVMQNPRHLVRRRGQEARLRCSPMKGHSHVYWYRQLPEEGLKFMVYLQKENIIDESGMPKERFSAEFPKEGPSILRIQQVVRGDSAAYFCASSPQSYSYNEQFFGPGTRLTVL.

The chain carries TRBV7-9 and TRBJ2-3; D is undetermined. This CDR3 is built from 13 residues. The V gene's germline CDR1 is SEHNR and CDR2 FQNEAQ (reference sequence). The V gene lost 2 bases and the J gene lost 5 bases, with 8 bases spanning the gap. The CDR3 bases are TGTGCCAGCAGCTTAACACCGGGAGATACGCAGTATTTT. It encodes CASSLTPGDTQYF.

This clonotype was picked up a small number of times. V and J are TRBV7-2 and TRBJ2-7, with D possibly being TRBD2 (6 bases). This CDR3 has 15 residues. Germline V gene sequence: CDR1 SGHTA, CDR2 FQGNSA. Deletions cut 1 base from V and 4 bases from J, with 14 bases between. The CDR3 DNA reads as TGTGCCAGCAGCTTAGAGTGGCGGGGCGGGTACGAGCAGTACTTC. Its translation is CASSLEWRGGYEQYF.

This clonotype occurred a few times. The chain combines TRBV20-1 with TRBJ2-1, with unresolved D. Germline V CDR1 and CDR2: DFQATT, SNEGSKA (reference sequence). The V gene lost 0 bases and the J gene lost 0 bases, with 6 bases spanning the gap. CDR3 length: 14 residues. The DNA for the CDR3 is TGCAGTGCTAGAGAGACCCGCTCCTACAATGAGCAGTTCTTC. It encodes CSARETRSYNEQFF.